This TCR beta chain was identified in a study of T cell changes during pregnancy in multiple sclerosis. The table came from immunoSEQ multiplex PCR; TCRdb's copy has only in-frame clones and leaves some out. The table shows just over 20,000 clones, with roughly 90% occurring only once. The CDR3 is made up of 13 amino acids. The germline gives CDR1 KGHSH, CDR2 LQKENI. The ends were cut back, 3 bases at V and 4 bases at J, with 9 bases in the middle. Sequenced material: CD8+ T cells from peripheral blood mononuclear cells, taken in the second trimester of pregnancy. This TCR derives from a female donor in good health, enrolled as a control in a pregnancy study. The chain links TRBV18 to TRBJ1-2; the D is unclear. The CDR3 DNA reads as TGTGCCAGCTCACCGGGAGGGCCCTATGGCTACACCTTC. Residues: CASSPGGPYGYTF.